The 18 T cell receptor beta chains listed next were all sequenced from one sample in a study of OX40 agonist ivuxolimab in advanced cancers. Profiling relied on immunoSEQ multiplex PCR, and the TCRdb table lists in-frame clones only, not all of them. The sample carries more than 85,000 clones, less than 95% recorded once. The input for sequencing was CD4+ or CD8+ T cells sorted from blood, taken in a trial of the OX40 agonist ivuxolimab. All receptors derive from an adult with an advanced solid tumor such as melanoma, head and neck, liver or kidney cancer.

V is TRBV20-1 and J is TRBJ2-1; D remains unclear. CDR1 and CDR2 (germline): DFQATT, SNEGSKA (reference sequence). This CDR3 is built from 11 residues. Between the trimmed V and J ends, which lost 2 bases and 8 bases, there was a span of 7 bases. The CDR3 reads CSARIAHEQFF. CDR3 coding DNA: TGCAGTGCTAGAATTGCTCATGAGCAGTTCTTC.

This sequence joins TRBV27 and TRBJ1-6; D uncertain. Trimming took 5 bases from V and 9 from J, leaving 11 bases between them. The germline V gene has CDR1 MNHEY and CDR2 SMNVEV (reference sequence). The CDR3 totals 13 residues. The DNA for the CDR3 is TGTGCCAGCAGTCCCGAGGGCATTTCACCCCTCCACTTT. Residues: CASSPEGISPLHF.

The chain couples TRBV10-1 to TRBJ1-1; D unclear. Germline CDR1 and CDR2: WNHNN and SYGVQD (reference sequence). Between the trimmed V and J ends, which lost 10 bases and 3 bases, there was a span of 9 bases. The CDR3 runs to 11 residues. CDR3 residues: CAIAQHTEAFF. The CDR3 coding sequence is TGCGCCATCGCACAGCACACTGAAGCTTTCTTT.

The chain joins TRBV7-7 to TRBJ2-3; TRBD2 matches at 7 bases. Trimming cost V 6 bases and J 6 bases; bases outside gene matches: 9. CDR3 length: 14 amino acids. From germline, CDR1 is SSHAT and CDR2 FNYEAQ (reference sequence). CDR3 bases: TGTGCCAGCAGTCCCGGCGGGAGTATGGATACGCAGTATTTT. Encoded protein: CASSPGGSMDTQYF. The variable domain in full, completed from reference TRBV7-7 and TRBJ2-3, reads GAGVSQSPRYKVTKRGQDVTLRCDPISSHATLYWYQQALGQGPEFLTYFNYEAQPDKSGLPSDRFSAERPEGSISTLTIQRTEQRDSAMYRCASSPGGSMDTQYFGPGTRLTVL.

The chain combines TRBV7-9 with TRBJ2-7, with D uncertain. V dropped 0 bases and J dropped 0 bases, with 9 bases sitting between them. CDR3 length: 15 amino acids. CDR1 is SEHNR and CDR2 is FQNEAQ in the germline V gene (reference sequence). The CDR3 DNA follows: TGTGCCAGCAGCTTAGCACCAACAATCTCCTACGAGCAGTACTTC. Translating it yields CASSLAPTISYEQYF.

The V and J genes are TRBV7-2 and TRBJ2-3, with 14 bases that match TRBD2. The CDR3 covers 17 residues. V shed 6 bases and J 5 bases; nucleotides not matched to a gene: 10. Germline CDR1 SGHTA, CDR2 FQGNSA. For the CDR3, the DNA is TGTGCCAGCAGACCAGGACTAGCGGGAGGCGGGGGAGATACGCAGTATTTT. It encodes CASRPGLAGGGGDTQYF.

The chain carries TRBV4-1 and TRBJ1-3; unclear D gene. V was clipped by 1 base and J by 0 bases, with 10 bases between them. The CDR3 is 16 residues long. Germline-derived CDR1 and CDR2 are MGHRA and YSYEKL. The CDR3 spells CASSQGSAYSGNTIYF. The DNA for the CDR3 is TGCGCCAGCAGCCAAGGCTCGGCCTACTCTGGAAACACCATATATTTT.

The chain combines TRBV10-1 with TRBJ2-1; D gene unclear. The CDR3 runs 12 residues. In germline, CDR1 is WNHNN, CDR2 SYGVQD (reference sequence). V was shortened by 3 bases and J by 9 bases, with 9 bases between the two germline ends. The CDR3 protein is CASSDHYGEQFF. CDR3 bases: TGCGCCAGCAGTGACCACTATGGTGAGCAGTTCTTC.

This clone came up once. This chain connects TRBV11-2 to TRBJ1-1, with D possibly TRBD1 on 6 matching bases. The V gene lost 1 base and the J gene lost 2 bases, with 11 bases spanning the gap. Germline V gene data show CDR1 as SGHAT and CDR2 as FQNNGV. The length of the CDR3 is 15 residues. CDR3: CASSLAGQLNTEAFF. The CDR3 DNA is TGTGCCAGCAGCTTAGCCGGACAGCTTAACACTGAAGCTTTCTTT.

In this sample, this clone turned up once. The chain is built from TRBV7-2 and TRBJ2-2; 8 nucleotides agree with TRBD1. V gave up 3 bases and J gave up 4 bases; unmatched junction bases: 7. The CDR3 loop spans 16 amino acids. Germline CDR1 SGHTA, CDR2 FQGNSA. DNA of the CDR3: TGTGCCAGCAGCTTGTTCCCAGGGGGCCTCACCGGGGAGCTGTTTTTT. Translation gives CASSLFPGGLTGELFF.

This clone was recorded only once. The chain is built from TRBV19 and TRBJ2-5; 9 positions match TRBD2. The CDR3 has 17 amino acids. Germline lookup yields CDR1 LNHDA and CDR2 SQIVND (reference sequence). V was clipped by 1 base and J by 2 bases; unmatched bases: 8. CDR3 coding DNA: TGTGCCAGTAGTATAGTTGCTAGCGGGACCTCGCAAGAGACCCAGTACTTC. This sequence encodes CASSIVASGTSQETQYF.

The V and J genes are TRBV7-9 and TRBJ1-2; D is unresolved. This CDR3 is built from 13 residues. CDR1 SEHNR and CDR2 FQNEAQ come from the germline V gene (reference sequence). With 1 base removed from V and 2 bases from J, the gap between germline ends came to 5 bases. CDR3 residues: CASSLGQNYGYTF. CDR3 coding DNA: TGTGCCAGCAGCTTAGGCCAGAACTATGGCTACACCTTC.

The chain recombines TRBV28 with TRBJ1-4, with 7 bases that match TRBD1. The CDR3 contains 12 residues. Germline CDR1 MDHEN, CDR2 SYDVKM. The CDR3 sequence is CAAQGGNEKLFF. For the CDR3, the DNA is TGTGCAGCCCAGGGGGGGAATGAAAAACTGTTTTTT.

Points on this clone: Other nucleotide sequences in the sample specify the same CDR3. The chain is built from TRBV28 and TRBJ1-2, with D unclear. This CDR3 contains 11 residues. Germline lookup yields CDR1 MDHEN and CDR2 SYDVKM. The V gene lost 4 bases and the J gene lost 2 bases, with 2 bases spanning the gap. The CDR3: CASSSNYGYTF. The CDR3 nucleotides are TGTGCCAGCAGTTCCAACTATGGCTACACCTTC.

The CDR3 reads CASSPRQGRTSDTQYF. The DNA of the CDR3 is TGTGCCAGCAGCCCCCGACAGGGGCGCACGTCAGATACGCAGTATTTT. This sequence joins TRBV7-3 and TRBJ2-3; 8 bases line up with TRBD1. The V gene's germline CDR1 is SGHTA and CDR2 FQGTGA. There are 16 residues in the CDR3. V shed 5 bases and J 4 bases; nucleotides not matched to a gene: 11. The whole variable domain, remainder taken from reference TRBV7-3 and TRBJ2-3, is GAGVSQTPSNKVTEKGKYVELRCDPISGHTALYWYRQSLGQGPEFLIYFQGTGAADDSGLPNDRFFAVRPEGSVSTLKIQRTERGDSAVYLCASSPRQGRTSDTQYFGPGTRLTVL.

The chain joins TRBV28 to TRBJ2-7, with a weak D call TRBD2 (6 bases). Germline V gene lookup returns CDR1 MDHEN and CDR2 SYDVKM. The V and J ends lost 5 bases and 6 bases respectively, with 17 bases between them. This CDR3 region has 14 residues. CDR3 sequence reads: CASSIGTLALEQYF. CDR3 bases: TGTGCCAGCAGTATCGGGACTTTGGCCCTCGAGCAGTACTTC.

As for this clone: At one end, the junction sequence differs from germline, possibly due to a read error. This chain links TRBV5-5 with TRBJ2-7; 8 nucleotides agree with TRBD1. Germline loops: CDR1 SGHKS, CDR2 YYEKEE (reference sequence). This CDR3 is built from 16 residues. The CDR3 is CASSSLGGQVSFEQYF. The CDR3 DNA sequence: TGTGCCAGCAGCTCCCTAGGGGGACAGGTGTCCTTCGAGCAGTACTTC.

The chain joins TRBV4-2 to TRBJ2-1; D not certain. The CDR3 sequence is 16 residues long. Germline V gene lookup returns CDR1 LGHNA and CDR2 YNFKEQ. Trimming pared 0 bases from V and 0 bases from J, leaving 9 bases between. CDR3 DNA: TGTGCCAGCAGCCAAGAGCCGGCGAGCTCCTACAATGAGCAGTTCTTC. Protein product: CASSQEPASSYNEQFF.